This section outlines one TCR beta chain sequence together with its context. Germline V lookup: CDR1 MNHEY, CDR2 SMNVEV (reference sequence). The CDR3 has 16 residues. V dropped 6 bases and J dropped 1; count of bases not matched to a gene: 8. The sample comes from a study of blood T cell repertoires in COVID-19. On the study more broadly: T cells, B-cell-depleted T cells, or PBMCs supplied cDNA or gDNA.

In the study's own analysis: Amplification of reference gene primers provided the estimated nucleated cell counts. TCRdb's copy holds only in-frame clones and misses some; the assay was immunoSEQ multiplex PCR. That table furnishes V, J and clone size, whereas the DNA furnished D and trimming. The sample carries over 150,000 clones, about 80% recorded once. Material for sequencing was PBMCs or T cells enriched from blood (not recorded which). This chain links TRBV27 with TRBJ1-2; the match to TRBD1 covers 10 bases. The sequence was obtained from a man aged 50 to 60 who had recovered from COVID-19. The CDR3 reads CASSRTGGQYNYGYTF. The CDR3 DNA follows: TGTGCCAGCAGCCGGACAGGGGGACAATATAACTATGGCTACACCTTC.